This T cell receptor beta chain originates from a study of molecular identifiers for immune sequencing clone quantification. At the level of the study: Five aliquots were made in replicates from the RNA of around 20,000 or 100,000 naive CD8 cells, and four were sequenced. The study, taken as a whole, reports: Clones exceeding 20 RNA copies carried over 99% of effector molecules but under 1% of naive-cell molecules. Spiked Jurkat TCR RNA from one cell was reportedly detectable among around 960,000 naive cells.

The authors sorted naive CD8 T cells as CD8+CD4-CCR7+CD45RA+. From the PCR reads, TCRdb called clonotypes with MiXCR, one entry per CDR3 protein. The repertoire holds approximately 320,000 distinct CDR3 sequences, with roughly 23% as singletons. This clonotype was observed a few times. Its antigen is unknown. The V gene's germline CDR1 is MNHEY and CDR2 SVGAGI. V gave up 0 bases and J gave up 5 bases, with 15 bases separating them. This CDR3 has 16 residues. This TCR was recovered from a human donor in good health. Some libraries in this study had Jurkat cell RNA spiked in. The chain joins TRBV6-5 to TRBJ2-3; tentatively, D is TRBD1 (5 bases). What was sequenced was naive CD8+ T cells from blood, with Jurkat cell RNA spiked in. Subset reported: FACS-sorted CD8+CD4-CCR7+CD45RA+ naive T cells. CDR3 bases: TGTGCCAGCAGTTACTCGACAGTAGCAAGATTAGATACGCAGTATTTT. It is translated as CASSYSTVARLDTQYF.